This T cell receptor (beta chain) was identified in a study of radiotherapy plus CTLA-4 blockade in lung cancer. Assay used: immunoSEQ multiplex PCR; TCRdb lists only in-frame clones, some missing. In the table there are approximately 33,000 clones, 70% to 80% of which are singletons. The receptor was derived from a human donor with non-small cell lung cancer who had stable disease on radiotherapy plus ipilimumab. Specimen: peripheral blood, collected from a patient treated with radiotherapy plus ipilimumab.

This chain's CDR3 is CASSGQPNQPQHF. The CDR3 bases are TGTGCCAGCAGTGGACAGCCAAATCAGCCCCAGCATTTT. V and J are TRBV2 and TRBJ1-5; a weak D match, TRBD1 (5 bases). The germline V gene has CDR1 SNHLY and CDR2 FYNNEI. There are 13 residues in the CDR3. V gave up 4 bases and J gave up 4 bases, with 8 bases separating them. The variable domain in full, completed from reference TRBV2 and TRBJ1-5, reads EPEVTQTPSHQVTQMGQEVILRCVPISNHLYFYWYRQILGQKVEFLVSFYNNEISEKSEIFDDQFSVERPDGSNFTLKIRSTKLEDSAMYFCASSGQPNQPQHFGDGTRLSIL.